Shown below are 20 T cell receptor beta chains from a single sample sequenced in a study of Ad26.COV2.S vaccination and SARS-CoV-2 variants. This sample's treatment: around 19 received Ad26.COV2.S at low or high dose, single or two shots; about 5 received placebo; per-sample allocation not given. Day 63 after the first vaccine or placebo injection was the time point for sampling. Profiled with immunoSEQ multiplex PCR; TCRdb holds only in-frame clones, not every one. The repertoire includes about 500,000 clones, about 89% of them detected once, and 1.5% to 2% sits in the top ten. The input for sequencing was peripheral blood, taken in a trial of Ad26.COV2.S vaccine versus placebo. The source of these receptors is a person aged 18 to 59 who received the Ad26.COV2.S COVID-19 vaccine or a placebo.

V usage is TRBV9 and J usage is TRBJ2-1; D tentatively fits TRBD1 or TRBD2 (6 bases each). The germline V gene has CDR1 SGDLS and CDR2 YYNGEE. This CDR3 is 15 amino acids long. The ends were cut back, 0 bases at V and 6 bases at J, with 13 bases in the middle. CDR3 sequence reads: CASSVAGAPINEQFF. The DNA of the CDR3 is TGTGCCAGCAGCGTAGCGGGGGCCCCTATCAATGAGCAGTTCTTC.

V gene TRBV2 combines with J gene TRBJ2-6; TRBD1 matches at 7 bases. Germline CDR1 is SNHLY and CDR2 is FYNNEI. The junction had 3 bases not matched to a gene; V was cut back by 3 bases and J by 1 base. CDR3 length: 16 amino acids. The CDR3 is CASSDRQGSGANVLTF. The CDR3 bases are TGTGCCAGCAGTGACAGACAGGGATCTGGGGCCAACGTCCTGACTTTC.

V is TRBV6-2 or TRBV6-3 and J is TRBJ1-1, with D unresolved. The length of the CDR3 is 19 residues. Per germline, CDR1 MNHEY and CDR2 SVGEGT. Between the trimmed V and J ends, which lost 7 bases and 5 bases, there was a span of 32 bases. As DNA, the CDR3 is TGTGCCAGCAACCCCGGCCCCTTTACATATCGCAGAAGGGAGACTGAAGCTTTCTTT. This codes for CASNPGPFTYRRRETEAFF.

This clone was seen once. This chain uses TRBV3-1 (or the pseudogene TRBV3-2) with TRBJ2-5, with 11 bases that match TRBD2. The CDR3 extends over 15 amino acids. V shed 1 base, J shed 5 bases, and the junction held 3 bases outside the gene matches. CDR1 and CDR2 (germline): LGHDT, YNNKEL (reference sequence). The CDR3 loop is CASSQGTSGLETQYF. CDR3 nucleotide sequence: TGTGCCAGCAGCCAAGGGACTAGCGGGCTCGAGACCCAGTACTTC.

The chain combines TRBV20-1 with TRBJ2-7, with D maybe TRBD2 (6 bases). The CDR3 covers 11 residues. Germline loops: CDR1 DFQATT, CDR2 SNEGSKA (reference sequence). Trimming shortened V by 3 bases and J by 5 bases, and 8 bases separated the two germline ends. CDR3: CSASAGNEQYF. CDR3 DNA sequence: TGCAGTGCTAGCGCGGGGAACGAGCAGTACTTC.

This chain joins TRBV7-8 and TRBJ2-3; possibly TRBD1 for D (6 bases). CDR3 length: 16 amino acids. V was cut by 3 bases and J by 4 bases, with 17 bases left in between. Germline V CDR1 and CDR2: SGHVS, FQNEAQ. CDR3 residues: CASSFPEQGRSDTQYF. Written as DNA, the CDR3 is TGTGCCAGCAGCTTCCCCGAACAGGGCAGGTCAGATACGCAGTATTTT.

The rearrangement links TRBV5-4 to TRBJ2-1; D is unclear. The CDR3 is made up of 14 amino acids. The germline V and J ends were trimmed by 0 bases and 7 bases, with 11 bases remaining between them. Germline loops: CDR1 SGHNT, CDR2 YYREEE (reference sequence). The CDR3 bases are TGTGCCAGCAGCTTGGGCAGGACCCCTAATGAGCAGTTCTTC. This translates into CASSLGRTPNEQFF.

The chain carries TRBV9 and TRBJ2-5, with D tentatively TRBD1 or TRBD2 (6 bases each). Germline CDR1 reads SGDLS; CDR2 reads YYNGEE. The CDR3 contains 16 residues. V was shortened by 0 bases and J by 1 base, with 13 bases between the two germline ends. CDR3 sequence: CASSVGLEGGQETQYF. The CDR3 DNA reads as TGTGCCAGCAGCGTAGGTCTTGAGGGGGGCCAAGAGACCCAGTACTTC. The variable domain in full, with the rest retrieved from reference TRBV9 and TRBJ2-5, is DSGVTQTPKHLITATGQRVTLRCSPRSGDLSVYWYQQSLDQGLQFLIQYYNGEERAKGNILERFSAQQFPDLHSELNLSSLELGDSALYFCASSVGLEGGQETQYFGPGTRLLVL.

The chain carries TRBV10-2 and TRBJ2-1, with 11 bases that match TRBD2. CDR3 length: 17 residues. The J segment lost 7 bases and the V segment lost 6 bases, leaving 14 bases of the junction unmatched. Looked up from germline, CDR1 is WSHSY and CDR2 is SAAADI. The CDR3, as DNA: TGCGCCAGCAGCCCACGACTAGCGGGAACCATCGTAAATGAGCAGTTCTTC. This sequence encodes CASSPRLAGTIVNEQFF.

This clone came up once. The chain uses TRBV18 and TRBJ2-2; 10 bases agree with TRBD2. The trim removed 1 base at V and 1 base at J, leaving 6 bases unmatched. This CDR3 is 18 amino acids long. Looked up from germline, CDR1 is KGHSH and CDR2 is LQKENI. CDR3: CASSPRPSGGQNTGELFF. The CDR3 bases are TGTGCCAGCTCACCACGTCCTAGCGGGGGCCAGAACACCGGGGAGCTGTTTTTT. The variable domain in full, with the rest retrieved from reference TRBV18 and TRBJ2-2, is NAGVMQNPRHLVRRRGQEARLRCSPMKGHSHVYWYRQLPEEGLKFMVYLQKENIIDESGMPKERFSAEFPKEGPSILRIQQVVRGDSAAYFCASSPRPSGGQNTGELFFGEGSRLTVL.

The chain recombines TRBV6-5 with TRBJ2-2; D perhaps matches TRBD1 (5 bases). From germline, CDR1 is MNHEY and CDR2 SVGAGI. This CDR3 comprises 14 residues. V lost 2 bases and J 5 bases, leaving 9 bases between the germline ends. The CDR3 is CASSYATVTGELFF. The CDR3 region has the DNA TGTGCCAGCAGTTACGCGACAGTGACCGGGGAGCTGTTTTTT.

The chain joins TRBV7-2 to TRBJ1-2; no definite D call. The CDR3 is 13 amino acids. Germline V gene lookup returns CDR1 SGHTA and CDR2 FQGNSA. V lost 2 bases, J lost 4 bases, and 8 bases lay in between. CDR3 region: CASSLTDLYGYTF. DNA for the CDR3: TGTGCCAGCAGCTTAACAGATCTCTATGGCTACACCTTC.

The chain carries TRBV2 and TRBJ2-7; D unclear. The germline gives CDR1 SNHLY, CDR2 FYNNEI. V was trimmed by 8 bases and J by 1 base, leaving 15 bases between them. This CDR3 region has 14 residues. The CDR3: CASGLASFSYEQYF. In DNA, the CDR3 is TGTGCCAGCGGTCTGGCCAGTTTTTCCTACGAGCAGTACTTC.

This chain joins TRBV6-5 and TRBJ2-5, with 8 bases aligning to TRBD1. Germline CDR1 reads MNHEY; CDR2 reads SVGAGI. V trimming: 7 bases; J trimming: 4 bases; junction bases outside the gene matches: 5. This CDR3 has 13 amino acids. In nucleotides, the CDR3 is TGTGCCAGCACCCGGGACAGGCGAGAGACCCAGTACTTC. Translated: CASTRDRRETQYF.

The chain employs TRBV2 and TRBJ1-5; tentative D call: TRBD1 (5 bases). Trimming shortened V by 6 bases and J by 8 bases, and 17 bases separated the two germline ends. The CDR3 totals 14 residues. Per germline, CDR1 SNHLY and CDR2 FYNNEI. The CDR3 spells CASSAEQGLEPQHF. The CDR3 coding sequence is TGTGCCAGCAGCGCCGAGCAGGGCTTAGAGCCCCAGCATTTT.

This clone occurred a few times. Here the CDR3 DNA reads TGTGCCAGCAGGACCTCGGGGGGCTACGAGCAGTACTTC. Translation: CASRTSGGYEQYF. The rearrangement links TRBV12-3 or TRBV12-4 to TRBJ2-7; TRBD2 matches at 7 bases. The CDR3 is made up of 13 amino acids. J was trimmed by 3 bases and V by 6 bases; bases with no gene match: 5.

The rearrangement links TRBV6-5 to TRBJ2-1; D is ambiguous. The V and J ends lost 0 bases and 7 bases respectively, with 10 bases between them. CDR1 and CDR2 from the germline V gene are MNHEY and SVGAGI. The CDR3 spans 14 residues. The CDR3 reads CASSYSRQTNEQFF. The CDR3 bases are TGTGCCAGCAGTTACTCGCGACAAACGAATGAGCAGTTCTTC.

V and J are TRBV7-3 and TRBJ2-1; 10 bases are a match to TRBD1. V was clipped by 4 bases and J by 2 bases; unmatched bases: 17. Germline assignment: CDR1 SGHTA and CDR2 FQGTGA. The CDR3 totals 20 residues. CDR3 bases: TGTGCCAGCAGCTCGCCGCTTGCGGGACAGGGGCTATTTACCTACAATGAGCAGTTCTTC. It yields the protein CASSSPLAGQGLFTYNEQFF.

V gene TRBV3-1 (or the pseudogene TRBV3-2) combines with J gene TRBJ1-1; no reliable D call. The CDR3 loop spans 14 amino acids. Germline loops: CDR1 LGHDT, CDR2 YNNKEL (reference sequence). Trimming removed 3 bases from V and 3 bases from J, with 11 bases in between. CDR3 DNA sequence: TGTGCCAGCAGCCAGTTGTTTTGGGACACTGAAGCTTTCTTT. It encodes CASSQLFWDTEAFF.

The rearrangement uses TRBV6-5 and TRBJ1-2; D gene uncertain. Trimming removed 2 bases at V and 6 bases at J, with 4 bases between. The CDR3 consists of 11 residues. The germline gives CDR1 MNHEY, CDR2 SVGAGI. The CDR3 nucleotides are TGTGCCAGCAGTTACGGAGATGGCTACACCTTC. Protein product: CASSYGDGYTF.